The rows below give T cell receptor beta chains drawn from one sample of a study of beta chain features in type 1 diabetes. Assay: immunoSEQ multiplex PCR; the TCRdb copy retains only in-frame clones and omits some. The top ten hold about 0.7% of the sample, which has 55,000 to 80,000 clones, around 49% seen once. Sequencing was performed on central memory CD4+ T cells from blood. These receptors all stem from a man younger than 45 with type 1 diabetes. CDR3s include the opening cysteine and the closing phenylalanine or tryptophan. The D gene is left open where the match is weak. Only part of the rows carry a size: once, few, many, or a class if the clone is expanded.

clone_size: -; d_call: -; j_call: TRBJ2-3; v_call: TRBV29-1; cdr3_length: 12; cdr3_aa: CSVEDRETEQYF; cdr3_nt: TGCAGCGTTGAAGATCGAGAGACAGAACAGTATTTT
clone_size: -; d_call: -; j_call: TRBJ1-1; v_call: TRBV15; cdr3_length: 16; cdr3_aa: CATSRGKGPGGAEAFF; cdr3_nt: TGTGCCACCAGCAGAGGTAAGGGACCGGGGGGAGCTGAAGCTTTCTTT
clone_size: -; d_call: -; j_call: TRBJ1-1; v_call: TRBV15; cdr3_length: 13; cdr3_aa: CATSKDRGTEAFF; cdr3_nt: TGTGCCACCAGCAAGGATAGGGGCACTGAAGCTTTCTTT
clone_size: -; d_call: TRBD1; j_call: TRBJ1-5; v_call: TRBV6-1; cdr3_length: 13; cdr3_aa: CASSSDRDQPQHF; cdr3_nt: TGTGCCAGCAGTTCGGACAGGGATCAGCCCCAGCATTTT
clone_size: -; d_call: TRBD1; j_call: TRBJ1-3; v_call: TRBV5-1; cdr3_length: 16; cdr3_aa: CASSSTSQGTGNTIYF; cdr3_nt: TGCGCCAGCAGCTCGACTTCACAGGGGACTGGAAACACCATATATTTT
clone_size: -; d_call: TRBD2; j_call: TRBJ2-7; v_call: TRBV6-1; cdr3_length: 15; cdr3_aa: CATNSRLAGSYEQYF; cdr3_nt: TGTGCCACCAATTCGAGACTAGCGGGCTCCTACGAGCAGTACTTC
clone_size: few; d_call: TRBD2; j_call: TRBJ2-1; v_call: TRBV5-1; cdr3_length: 17; cdr3_aa: CASSLDLADRKGNEQFF; cdr3_nt: TGCGCCAGCAGCTTAGATCTAGCGGACCGAAAGGGGAATGAGCAGTTCTTC
clone_size: -; d_call: -; j_call: TRBJ1-1; v_call: TRBV13; cdr3_length: 13; cdr3_aa: CASSLRRNTEAFF; cdr3_nt: TGTGCCAGCAGCTTAAGGAGAAACACTGAAGCTTTCTTT
clone_size: -; d_call: -; j_call: TRBJ2-3; v_call: TRBV14; cdr3_length: 12; cdr3_aa: CASSQAGDTQYF; cdr3_nt: TGTGCCAGCAGCCAAGCGGGAGATACGCAGTATTTT
clone_size: -; d_call: TRBD2; j_call: TRBJ2-1; v_call: TRBV30; cdr3_length: 15; cdr3_aa: CAWSVASGAYNEQFF; cdr3_nt: TGTGCCTGGAGTGTCGCAAGCGGGGCGTACAATGAGCAGTTCTTC
clone_size: -; d_call: -; j_call: TRBJ2-7; v_call: TRBV4-1; cdr3_length: 15; cdr3_aa: CASSPSGGPSYEQYF; cdr3_nt: TGTGCCAGCAGCCCTAGTGGGGGCCCATCCTACGAGCAGTACTTC
clone_size: -; d_call: -; j_call: TRBJ1-6; v_call: TRBV2; cdr3_length: 15; cdr3_aa: CASSPRAESTSPLHF; cdr3_nt: TGTGCCAGCAGCCCGCGAGCGGAGAGTACCTCACCCCTCCACTTT
clone_size: few; d_call: -; j_call: TRBJ1-1; v_call: TRBV6-6; cdr3_length: 13; cdr3_aa: CASSISGGTEAFF; cdr3_nt: TGTGCCAGCAGCATCAGTGGGGGGACTGAAGCTTTCTTT
clone_size: -; d_call: -; j_call: TRBJ2-3; v_call: TRBV7-2; cdr3_length: 15; cdr3_aa: CASSLSGITTDTQYF; cdr3_nt: TGTGCCAGCAGCTTATCCGGGATCACGACAGATACGCAGTATTTT
clone_size: -; d_call: -; j_call: TRBJ2-5; v_call: TRBV13; cdr3_length: 13; cdr3_aa: CASSLGQQETQYF; cdr3_nt: TGTGCCAGCAGCTTGGGACAACAAGAGACCCAGTACTTC
clone_size: -; d_call: TRBD2; j_call: TRBJ2-3; v_call: TRBV30; cdr3_length: 15; cdr3_aa: CAWRSTSGGTDTQYF; cdr3_nt: TGTGCCTGGAGATCGACTAGCGGCGGCACAGATACGCAGTATTTT
clone_size: -; d_call: -; j_call: TRBJ1-2; v_call: TRBV5-1; cdr3_length: 14; cdr3_aa: CASSPTGTTYGYTF; cdr3_nt: TGCGCCAGCAGCCCTACCGGGACAACTTATGGCTACACCTTC
clone_size: -; d_call: TRBD1; j_call: TRBJ1-5; v_call: TRBV12-5; cdr3_length: 15; cdr3_aa: CASAPGQGEGQPQHF; cdr3_nt: TGTGCTAGTGCCCCGGGACAGGGGGAGGGTCAGCCCCAGCATTTT
clone_size: -; d_call: TRBD2; j_call: TRBJ2-7; v_call: TRBV7-9; cdr3_length: 16; cdr3_aa: CASSLRTSGGGYEQYF; cdr3_nt: TGTGCCAGCAGCCTGAGGACTAGCGGGGGGGGCTACGAGCAGTACTTC
clone_size: -; d_call: -; j_call: TRBJ2-5; v_call: TRBV19; cdr3_length: 13; cdr3_aa: CASSMQRQETQYF; cdr3_nt: TGTGCCAGTAGTATGCAGCGGCAAGAGACCCAGTACTTC
clone_size: few; d_call: TRBD2; j_call: TRBJ2-1; v_call: TRBV6-1; cdr3_length: 15; cdr3_aa: CASSESRGGYNEQFF; cdr3_nt: TGTGCCAGCAGTGAATCTCGCGGGGGTTACAATGAGCAGTTCTTC
clone_size: -; d_call: -; j_call: TRBJ1-5; v_call: TRBV2; cdr3_length: 18; cdr3_aa: CASSDGGQSLYSNQPQHF; cdr3_nt: TGTGCCAGCAGTGACGGAGGACAGTCCCTCTATAGCAATCAGCCCCAGCATTTT
clone_size: -; d_call: TRBD1; j_call: TRBJ2-7; v_call: TRBV5-4; cdr3_length: 14; cdr3_aa: CASRRQGARGEQYF; cdr3_nt: TGTGCCAGCAGACGGCAGGGGGCGCGGGGCGAGCAGTACTTC
clone_size: -; d_call: TRBD1; j_call: TRBJ2-7; v_call: TRBV5-1; cdr3_length: 16; cdr3_aa: CASRQMGQGSSYEQYF; cdr3_nt: TGCGCCAGCAGACAAATGGGACAGGGGAGCTCCTACGAGCAGTACTTC
clone_size: -; d_call: TRBD2; j_call: TRBJ2-5; v_call: TRBV5-4; cdr3_length: 13; cdr3_aa: CASSLSGGGTQYF; cdr3_nt: TGTGCCAGCAGCCTTAGCGGGGGGGGGACCCAGTACTTC
clone_size: -; d_call: -; j_call: TRBJ1-2; v_call: TRBV4-1; cdr3_length: 17; cdr3_aa: CASSQETLFSDRYGYTF; cdr3_nt: TGCGCCAGCAGCCAAGAAACCTTGTTCAGCGACCGCTATGGCTACACCTTC
clone_size: -; d_call: TRBD2; j_call: TRBJ2-7; v_call: TRBV5-1; cdr3_length: 14; cdr3_aa: CASSLGTSGVEQYF; cdr3_nt: TGCGCCAGCAGCCTAGGGACTAGCGGAGTCGAGCAGTACTTC
clone_size: once; d_call: TRBD1; j_call: TRBJ2-7; v_call: TRBV6-5; cdr3_length: 15; cdr3_aa: CASRPGQGFSYEQYF; cdr3_nt: TGTGCCAGCAGACCCGGACAGGGTTTCTCCTACGAGCAGTACTTC
clone_size: -; d_call: -; j_call: TRBJ1-2; v_call: TRBV27; cdr3_length: 13; cdr3_aa: CASKPDTYYGYTF; cdr3_nt: TGTGCCAGCAAACCGGACACCTACTATGGCTACACCTTC
clone_size: -; d_call: -; j_call: TRBJ1-1; v_call: TRBV18; cdr3_length: 17; cdr3_aa: CASSPPTRPGRQAEAFF; cdr3_nt: TGTGCCAGCTCACCACCAACCCGTCCAGGCCGGCAAGCCGAAGCTTTCTTT
clone_size: few; d_call: TRBD2; j_call: TRBJ2-1; v_call: TRBV11-2; cdr3_length: 15; cdr3_aa: CASSPPGGAWNEQFF; cdr3_nt: TGTGCCAGCAGCCCCCCCGGGGGGGCCTGGAATGAGCAGTTCTTC
clone_size: -; d_call: TRBD1; j_call: TRBJ1-5; v_call: TRBV19; cdr3_length: 17; cdr3_aa: CASSPGQGDYGNQPQHF; cdr3_nt: TGTGCCAGTAGTCCGGGACAGGGGGACTATGGCAATCAGCCCCAGCATTTT
clone_size: -; d_call: TRBD1; j_call: TRBJ1-1; v_call: TRBV2; cdr3_length: 13; cdr3_aa: CASRTGEDTEAFF; cdr3_nt: TGTGCCAGCAGGACAGGGGAGGACACTGAAGCTTTCTTT
clone_size: -; d_call: -; j_call: TRBJ1-1; v_call: TRBV6-4; cdr3_length: 13; cdr3_aa: CASSYTEYTEAFF; cdr3_nt: TGTGCCAGCAGTTACACAGAGTACACTGAAGCTTTCTTT
clone_size: -; d_call: -; j_call: TRBJ1-2; v_call: TRBV28; cdr3_length: 16; cdr3_aa: CASSSGGAGANYGYTF; cdr3_nt: TGTGCCAGCAGTTCTGGGGGCGCGGGGGCGAACTATGGCTACACCTTC
clone_size: -; d_call: -; j_call: TRBJ2-5; v_call: TRBV10-3; cdr3_length: 14; cdr3_aa: CAISLAGAQETQYF; cdr3_nt: TGTGCCATCAGCCTTGCGGGGGCCCAAGAGACCCAGTACTTC